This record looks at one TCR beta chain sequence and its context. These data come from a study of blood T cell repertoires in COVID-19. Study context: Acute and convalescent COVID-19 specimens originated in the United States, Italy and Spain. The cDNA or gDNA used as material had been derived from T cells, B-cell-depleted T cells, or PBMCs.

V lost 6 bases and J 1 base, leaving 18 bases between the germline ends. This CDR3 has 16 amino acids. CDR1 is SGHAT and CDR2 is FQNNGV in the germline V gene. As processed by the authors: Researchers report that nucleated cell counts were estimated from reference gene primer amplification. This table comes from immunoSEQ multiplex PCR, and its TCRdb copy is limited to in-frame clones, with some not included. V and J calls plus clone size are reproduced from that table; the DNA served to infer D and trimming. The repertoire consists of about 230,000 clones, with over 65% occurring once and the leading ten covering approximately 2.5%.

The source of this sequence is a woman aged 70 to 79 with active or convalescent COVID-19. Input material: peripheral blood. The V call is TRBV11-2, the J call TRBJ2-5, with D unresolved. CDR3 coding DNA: TGTGCCAGCAGTTTACGGGTTACTACGACCCAAGAGACCCAGTACTTC. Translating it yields CASSLRVTTTQETQYF.